This TCR beta chain was obtained from a study of cytomegalovirus exposure and HLA in healthy donors. V was cut by 4 bases and J by 5 bases, with 8 bases left in between. This CDR3 spans 12 amino acids. Germline values: CDR1 MNHNY, CDR2 SVGAGI (reference sequence). Whole-study findings and limits: CMV serostatus stood as the only immune exposure information on hand.

A multiplex PCR was run with 60 Vbeta primers and 13 Jbeta primers. Sequencing was performed with immunoSEQ multiplex PCR; in TCRdb, only in-frame clones are kept and a portion is missing. The sample contains about 160,000 clones, about three quarters of which appear only once. All the people who gave samples were healthy bone marrow donors. Likely unrecorded immune exposures existed in these nominally healthy donors. About this clone: Its antigen is currently unknown.

The chain carries TRBV6-6 and TRBJ2-5; tentative D call: TRBD2 (6 bases). This TCR was recovered from a woman in her thirties in good health and CMV-seronegative. Sequencing was done on a sample of PBMCs. CDR3 amino acids: CASSSAGETQYF. CDR3 sequence (DNA): TGTGCCAGCAGTTCAGCGGGCGAGACCCAGTACTTC.